The clone carrying this TCR beta chain appeared a few times. V lost 6 bases, J lost 5 bases, and 13 bases lay in between. The CDR3 sequence is 14 residues long. The sample comes from a study of T cells after yellow fever vaccination. TCRdb recomputed calls from the 5' RACE reads with MiXCR, one row per CDR3 protein. Of about 300,000 distinct CDR3 sequences listed, 8.7% are singletons. The TCR comes from a man younger than 35 who received the YFV17D yellow fever vaccine. This chain links TRBV12-3 or TRBV12-4 with TRBJ2-2, with D possibly matching TRBD1 (5 bases). The sequences come from CD4+ T cells sorted from PBMCs, collected 5 days after the yellow fever booster vaccination. The CDR3 here is CASSPGRKTGELFF. CDR3 sequence (DNA): TGTGCCAGCAGCCCAGGGCGGAAAACCGGGGAGCTGTTTTTT.